This TCR beta chain was profiled in a study of CD8 T cells in ankylosing spondylitis. TCRdb analysed the 5' RACE reads with MiXCR anew, one entry per CDR3 protein. The sample lists fewer than 450,000 distinct CDR3 sequences; more than 15% were seen once. CDR1 is ENHRY and CDR2 is SYGVKD in the germline V gene. Unmatched junction bases numbered 4, after V lost 4 bases and J lost 5 bases. The CDR3 is 13 residues long. This clonotype was found a few times. The antigen remains undetermined. Study-level points and caveats: Made up of roughly 8 highly homologous variants, a TCR beta motif appeared characteristic of ankylosing spondylitis blood.

The sequencing sample was made of blood, either unsorted or a sorted T cell fraction (not recorded which). The TCR was taken from a male donor with ankylosing spondylitis. V is TRBV10-3 and J is TRBJ1-1; 7 bases align to TRBD1. The CDR3, as DNA: TGTGCCATCAGTGGTGAGGGGGCTACTGAAGCTTTCTTT. This translates into CAISGEGATEAFF.